This T cell receptor (beta chain) was identified during a study of blood T cell repertoires in COVID-19. Clones were read by immunoSEQ multiplex PCR, and TCRdb kept only the in-frame ones, dropping some. The data contain some 240,000 clones, about 90% of them singletons. The CDR3 extends over 14 amino acids. Trimming removed 0 bases from V and 5 bases from J; junction bases left unmatched: 3. Germline assignment: CDR1 SGHRS and CDR2 YFSETQ. This TCR was sampled from a man in his sixties with COVID-19, enrolled during active disease. This chain joins TRBV5-1 and TRBJ2-7, with 9 bases identical to TRBD1. Source material: peripheral blood. The CDR3 DNA reads as TGCGCCAGCAGCTTGGGGACAGGGGTCCACGAGCAGTACTTC. Its protein product is CASSLGTGVHEQYF.